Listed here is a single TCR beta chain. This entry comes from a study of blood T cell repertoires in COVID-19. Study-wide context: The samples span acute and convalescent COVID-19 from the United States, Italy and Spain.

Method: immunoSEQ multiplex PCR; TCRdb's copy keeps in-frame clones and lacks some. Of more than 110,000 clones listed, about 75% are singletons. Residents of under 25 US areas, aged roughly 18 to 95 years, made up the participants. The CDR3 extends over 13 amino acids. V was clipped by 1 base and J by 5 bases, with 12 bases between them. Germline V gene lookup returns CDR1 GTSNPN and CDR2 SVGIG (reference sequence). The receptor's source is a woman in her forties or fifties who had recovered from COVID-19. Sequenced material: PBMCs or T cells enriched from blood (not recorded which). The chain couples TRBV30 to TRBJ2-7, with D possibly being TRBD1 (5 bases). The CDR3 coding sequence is TGTGCCTGGAGTGGATTCACAGGACACGAGCAGTACTTC. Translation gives CAWSGFTGHEQYF.